This TCR beta chain is from a study of blood T cell repertoires in COVID-19. Looking at the study overall: Sources were T cells, B-cell-depleted T cells, or PBMCs; the material itself was cDNA or gDNA.

Participants' reported clinical history set cohort assignment. Either two negative PCRs, clearance, or symptom resolution qualified Cohort 3 donors as recovered. Here immunoSEQ multiplex PCR was the method, and the copy in TCRdb shows in-frame clones only, minus some. Here the sample spans about 130,000 clones, approximately 80% being singletons. Per germline, CDR1 SNHLY and CDR2 FYNNEI. Trimming took 6 bases from V and 5 from J, leaving 16 bases between them. The CDR3 has 15 amino acids. Sequenced sample: PBMCs or T cells enriched from blood (not recorded which). This receptor was taken from a man aged 45-65 years who had recovered from COVID-19. The V gene is TRBV2, the J gene TRBJ2-2; TRBD2 might be the D (5 bases). DNA for the CDR3: TGTGCCAGCAGAGGATTACAGCGGCCAACCGGGGAGCTGTTTTTT. Translation: CASRGLQRPTGELFF.